The source of this T cell receptor (beta chain) is a study of identical twins (TCRdb year 2016). Concerning the study at large: TCR alpha and beta repertoires from monozygotic twins, unrelated adults of various ages and cord blood were deep-sequenced to test whether fetal clonotypes persist. To rule out contamination, replicate twin experiments were performed at different times with different library preparation protocols. The research as a whole found: A weaker excess of twin sharing was found in beta out-of-frame sequences because the signal-to-noise ratio was lowered by fewer shared sequences. Because the same donors could not be followed over many years, the conclusions relied on cross-sectional statistical analysis. In monozygotic twins, out-of-frame TCR alpha sharing was systematically underestimated by recombination models, although the models agreed with sharing between unrelated individuals. Compared with coincidental sharing between unrelated individuals, out-of-frame TCR alpha sequences shared between twins showed an excess of sequences with low generation probability. Zero-insertion analyses could be partly confounded by invariant T cells such as MAIT and iNKT, though diverse VJ usage argued against such confounding for most clonotypes. Abundant cord blood beta clonotypes had fewer insertions, young adult naive repertoires showed a similar but weaker trend, and memory repertoires showed no such trend.

Counted from cysteine to phenylalanine, this CDR3 has 16 amino acids. Solely the CDR3 DNA is kept, with 48 bases framed from the first base. The CDR1 and CDR2 encoded by the germline V gene are SGHVS and FNYEAQ. A distance of 16 bases separates the germline ends of V and J, which lose 4 bases and 0 bases respectively. The library was made by 5' RACE. This sample was sequenced with an Illumina HiSeq 2000. A universal primer binding site was added through template switching, and the final cDNA carried a unique molecular identifier so that TCR cDNA molecules could be counted accurately. Specific primers in the conserved constant-segment region were used to synthesize first-strand cDNA for the TCR alpha and beta chains. Each cDNA library was double barcoded, with a SMART-Mk sample barcode plus Illumina barcodes, to control for contamination. TruSeq adapter sequences and Illumina sample barcodes were added in two successive PCR steps. The Illumina HiSeq platform was used with custom primers to sequence TCR alpha and beta cDNA libraries. Per the authors' processing: Raw reads were processed with MiGEC to extract unique molecular identifiers, and MiXCR was used to determine CDR3 positions. Recombination models were inferred per individual with the repgenHMM and IGoR tools using an EM algorithm. The analysis of shared clonotypes was done with the tcR package in R, with sharing normalized by the product of cloneset sizes. To study raw recombination free of thymic and clonal selection effects, out-of-frame nonproductive sequences were analyzed. TCRdb reworked the public reads: Q25 trimming with fastp, MiXCR clone assembly, productive beta chains retained. CDR3 protein duplicates are merged, each entry listing the most common genes and DNA. In this record, the V and J calls reflect TCRdb's handling and not the investigators' own analysis. Present in this sample are about 220,000 distinct CDR3 sequences, about 6.7% of which were seen just once. The leading ten clones occupy more than 14% of the sample.

This clonotype has just a few counts. No antigen is known for it. Per-base qualities were not stored, and no clone one base away is much larger. Only healthy Caucasian donors were included. Three pairs of female monozygotic twins, all aged roughly 18 to 29 years, made up the twin cohort. Positive isolation kits from Invitrogen were used to isolate the CD4+ and CD8+ T cell populations. In addition, the sample was reused for a study of T cells expressing NK-cell markers. That second report states: Three sorted T-cell subsets (CD3+CD56+NKG2C+, CD3+CD56+NKG2C- and CD3+CD56-NKG2C+) from fewer than 10 donors had their TCR beta-chain repertoires profiled. Of the eight sequenced donors, seven were found to be HCMV-seropositive and one was found to be HCMV-seronegative. In several experiments an anti-gammadeltaTCR antibody was added to restrict sorting to alphabetaTCR-expressing T cells. In more than 5 donors, the dominant CD3+CD56+NKG2C+ clonotypes were found to rank among the top 10 CD8+ clonotypes and to make up about 1.0-7.5% of CD8+ T cells. Those dominant clonotypes were again the most abundant among CD3+CD56-NKG2C+ cells in a handful of donors, at about 25-60.1%. It remained unclear whether the expanded NKG2C-expressing T cell clones were specific for HCMV antigens. The eight sequenced donors were randomly selected healthy volunteers, three men and five women. HCMV-specific IgG was detected in serum with a commercial ELISA kit to determine HCMV serostatus. MIGEC was used to demultiplex reads and group the reads by UMI, and MiTCR was used to assemble and quantify clonotypes. Only TCR cDNA sequences supported by at least two reads were kept to exclude erroneous sequences. The tcR package was used for downstream repertoire analysis, and clonotypes were matched between fractions using CDR3 nucleotide sequence together with V segment. Antigen specificity was annotated against VDJdb with VDJmatch, allowing one amino acid substitution in CDR3.

Sequences were obtained from CD8+ T cells sorted from blood. The rearrangement joined TRBV7-6 to TRBJ2-7; TRBD2 might be the D gene, on 6 matching bases. The TCR comes from a woman between 18 and 30 years old in good health. DNA sequence: TGTGCCAGCAGCTACCGGGCGGACGGGAGCTCCTACGAGCAGTACTTC. Translated, this gives CASSYRADGSSYEQYF.